This T cell receptor (beta chain) was profiled in a study of T cells in Graves' hyperthyroidism and ophthalmopathy. This clonotype has more than one count but fewer than ten. Per germline, CDR1 LNHDA and CDR2 SQIVND (reference sequence). Deletions cut 5 bases from V and 7 bases from J, with 12 bases between. There are 13 residues in the CDR3. From RNA transcripts, TCR beta CDR3 regions were amplified. HTBI primers were the set used in a first-round RT-PCR of the TCR CDR3. TCRdb re-called the multiplex PCR reads with MiXCR, one entry per CDR3 protein. The sample lists under 650,000 distinct CDR3 sequences; 15% to 20% were seen once.

The origin of this receptor is a young woman with Graves' hyperthyroidism. Sample: blood. This sequence joins TRBV19 and TRBJ2-1; tentative D call: TRBD1 (6 bases). The CDR3 spells CASSWSGENEQFF. DNA of the CDR3: TGTGCCAGTAGTTGGTCAGGGGAAAATGAGCAGTTCTTC. The whole variable domain, filled in from reference TRBV19 and TRBJ2-1, reads DGGITQSPKYLFRKEGQNVTLSCEQNLNHDAMYWYRQDPGQGLRLIYYSQIVNDFQKGDIAEGYSVSREKKESFPLTVTSAQKNPTAFYLCASSWSGENEQFFGPGTRLTVL.